The 20 T cell receptor beta chains below come from one sample, sequenced in a study of T cells in Graves' hyperthyroidism and ophthalmopathy. What was amplified from RNA transcripts were TCR beta CDR3 regions. The HTBI primer set drove a first-round RT-PCR of the TCR CDR3. TCRdb re-analysed the multiplex PCR reads in MiXCR, keeping a single row per CDR3 protein. The repertoire has 350,000 to 450,000 distinct CDR3 sequences, about a sixth of them found once; the top ten carry around 35%. What was sequenced was blood. The receptors originated from a woman younger than 45 with Graves' hyperthyroidism that later progressed to Graves' ophthalmopathy.

This clonotype was detected many times. This chain connects TRBV7-8 to TRBJ2-3, with 10 bases aligning to TRBD1. V shed 1 base and J 4 bases; nucleotides not matched to a gene: 17. The CDR3 sequence is 20 residues long. Germline loops: CDR1 SGHVS, CDR2 FQNEAQ. CDR3 sequence: CASSLGPTVRDRGLPDTQYF. Written as DNA, the CDR3 is TGTGCCAGCAGCTTAGGGCCAACCGTCCGGGACAGGGGTCTTCCAGATACGCAGTATTTT.

This clonotype appeared many times. The chain uses TRBV6-2 or TRBV6-3 and TRBJ2-2; D is perhaps TRBD2 (5 bases). Germline values: CDR1 MNHEY, CDR2 SVGEGT. There are 18 residues in the CDR3. Trimming removed 2 bases from V and 0 bases from J, with 16 bases in between. The CDR3 reads CASSYAGPLASNTGELFF. In nucleotides, the CDR3 is TGTGCCAGCAGTTACGCTGGGCCTCTAGCTTCGAACACCGGGGAGCTGTTTTTT.

The sample holds many counts of this clonotype. This rearrangement joins TRBV6-1 to TRBJ2-1; 13 bases map to TRBD2. CDR1 MNHNS and CDR2 SASEGT come from the germline V gene. CDR3 length equals 16 residues. Trimming at V came to 4 bases and at J to 9 bases, leaving 9 bases not matched to a gene. Here the CDR3 DNA reads TGTGCCAGCAGTGCGCTACTAGCGGGAGGGCCCGCTGAGCAGTTCTTC. This translates into CASSALLAGGPAEQFF.

This clonotype appeared many times. The V and J genes are TRBV27 and TRBJ1-5, with D hard to call. CDR3 length: 15 amino acids. Germline CDR1 reads MNHEY; CDR2 reads SMNVEV (reference sequence). V was cut by 2 bases and J by 0 bases, with 8 bases left in between. The CDR3 bases are TGTGCCAGCAGTTTAACCAGATATAGCAATCAGCCCCAGCATTTT. It encodes CASSLTRYSNQPQHF.

The chain uses TRBV7-8 and TRBJ2-7, with 8 bases fitting TRBD2. V gave up 1 base and J gave up 0 bases; unmatched junction bases: 2. Germline V gene sequence: CDR1 SGHVS, CDR2 FQNEAQ. The CDR3 spans 15 residues. This CDR3 reads CASSLEGLDSYEQYF. The CDR3 region has the DNA TGTGCCAGCAGCTTAGAGGGACTAGACTCCTACGAGCAGTACTTC. The full variable domain, its missing parts supplied by reference TRBV7-8 and TRBJ2-7, is GAGVSQSPRYKVAKRGQDVALRCDPISGHVSLFWYQQALGQGPEFLTYFQNEAQLDKSGLPSDRFFAERPEGSVSTLKIQRTQQEDSAVYLCASSLEGLDSYEQYFGPGTRLTVT.

This clonotype was observed many times. This chain joins TRBV7-6 and TRBJ1-1, with TRBD1 as a possible D gene (5 bases). The CDR3 loop spans 13 amino acids. Germline V gene sequence: CDR1 SGHVS, CDR2 FNYEAQ. V was shortened by 4 bases and J by 6 bases, with 12 bases between the two germline ends. The CDR3 DNA reads TGTGCCAGCAGCTCACAGGAGTCTGCTGAAGCTTTCTTT. This codes for CASSSQESAEAFF.

This clonotype showed up many times. This sequence joins TRBV6-1 and TRBJ1-4; no clear D. The germline CDR1 and CDR2 sequences are MNHNS and SASEGT. The CDR3 length is 16 residues. V was clipped by 0 bases and J by 3 bases, with 11 bases between them. The CDR3 loop reads CASSEASGFSNEKLFF. CDR3 nucleotide sequence: TGTGCCAGCAGTGAAGCGTCCGGTTTTTCTAATGAAAAACTGTTTTTT.

The chain combines TRBV10-3 with TRBJ1-4; the D gene is possibly TRBD1 (6 bases). Germline CDR1 is ENHRY and CDR2 is SYGVKD. CDR3 length: 17 amino acids. V was cut by 6 bases and J by 3 bases, with 20 bases left in between. The CDR3 nucleotides read TGTGCCATCAGGGCTTCCACAGGGATTGAGTCTAATGAAAAACTGTTTTTT. This translates into CAIRASTGIESNEKLFF.

This clonotype appeared many times. The rearrangement links TRBV7-9 to TRBJ1-4; tentatively, D is TRBD1 (5 bases). The CDR3 covers 16 residues. Trimming took off 5 bases at V and 5 bases at J, with 18 bases between the two ends. The germline CDR1 and CDR2 sequences are SEHNR and FQNEAQ (reference sequence). In DNA form, the CDR3 reads TGTGCCAGCAGCCCACCCGGGACGTCGCTGAATGAAAAACTGTTTTTT. Encoded protein: CASSPPGTSLNEKLFF.

V gene TRBV29-1 combines with J gene TRBJ2-7; the match to TRBD2 covers 12 bases. The germline gives CDR1 SQVTM, CDR2 ANQGSEA. CDR3 length: 15 amino acids. V lost 5 bases and J lost 4; bases outside the gene matches: 9. CDR3 nucleotides: TGCAGCGTTAGACTAGCGGGAGTTCAGGCTTACGAGCAGTACTTC. Translated: CSVRLAGVQAYEQYF.

This clonotype came up many times. This chain links TRBV11-2 with TRBJ1-2; D might be TRBD1 (5 bases). Germline CDR1 reads SGHAT; CDR2 reads FQNNGV. V was pared by 4 bases and J by 5 bases, with 8 bases between. The CDR3 spans 12 residues. The CDR3: CASSSGLYGYTF. CDR3 DNA: TGTGCCAGCAGCTCGGGACTTTATGGCTACACCTTC.

This clonotype was seen repeatedly, ten times or more. The chain has TRBV28 and TRBJ2-1; weak D call: TRBD2 (5 bases). The germline gives CDR1 MDHEN, CDR2 SYDVKM. This CDR3 contains 14 residues. The ends were cut back, 2 bases at V and 0 bases at J, with 5 bases in the middle. Here the CDR3 reads CASSLRDSYNEQFF. The CDR3 region has the DNA TGTGCCAGCAGTTTACGGGACTCCTACAATGAGCAGTTCTTC.

Remarks on this clonotype: The junction departs from the called germline gene at one end, perhaps through a read error. This sequence joins TRBV19 and TRBJ1-5; 8 nucleotides agree with TRBD1. Germline CDR1 is LNHDA and CDR2 is SQIVND (reference sequence). This CDR3 spans 18 amino acids. The CDR3 reads CASSPPPRGPLSNQPQQF. The DNA of the CDR3 is TGTGCCAGTAGCCCACCTCCCAGGGGGCCTCTCAGCAATCAGCCCCAGCAGTTT. Full variable domain (outside the CDR3, taken from reference TRBV19 and TRBJ1-5): DGGITQSPKYLFRKEGQNVTLSCEQNLNHDAMYWYRQDPGQGLRLIYYSQIVNDFQKGDIAEGYSVSREKKESFPLTVTSAQKNPTAFYLCASSPPPRGPLSNQPQQFGDGTRLSIL.

This clonotype came up a few times. The chain couples TRBV13 to TRBJ2-1; D not resolved. Between the trimmed V and J ends, which lost 4 bases and 4 bases, there was a span of 14 bases. This CDR3 spans 15 amino acids. Germline CDR1 is PRHDT and CDR2 is FYEKMQ (reference sequence). The CDR3 spells CASSSDRDLYNEQFF. The CDR3 DNA reads TGTGCCAGCAGCTCTGACCGAGACTTATACAATGAGCAGTTCTTC.

This clonotype was seen repeatedly, ten times or more. V and J are TRBV7-8 and TRBJ1-6; D uncertain. From germline, CDR1 is SGHVS and CDR2 FQNEAQ. Trimming left V 5 bases short and J 5 bases short, with 25 bases between. CDR3 length: 19 residues. CDR3 nucleotide sequence: TGTGCCAGCAGCCGCCGGCCACGGGCGGGGTCCGGGAATAATTCACCCCTCCACTTT. Its translation: CASSRRPRAGSGNNSPLHF.

This clonotype occurred many times. This chain uses TRBV12-3 or TRBV12-4 with TRBJ1-1; D is uncertain. V lost 6 bases and J 0 bases, leaving 11 bases between the germline ends. The CDR3 runs 14 residues. The CDR3 loop is CASSPGIMNTEAFF. Here the CDR3 DNA reads TGTGCCAGCAGCCCCGGGATCATGAACACTGAAGCTTTCTTT.

The sample holds many counts of this clonotype. The chain uses TRBV20-1 and TRBJ2-1, with 11 bases fitting TRBD1. The CDR3 has 17 amino acids. CDR1 is DFQATT and CDR2 is SNEGSKA in the germline V gene (reference sequence). J lost 0 bases, V lost 6 bases, and 10 bases had no gene match. CDR3: CSARNLGQGVSYNEQFF. In nucleotides, the CDR3 is TGCAGTGCCCGGAATTTGGGACAGGGGGTCTCCTACAATGAGCAGTTCTTC.

This clonotype was detected many times. The chain is built from TRBV18 and TRBJ1-2; 9 positions match TRBD1. The CDR3 is 16 residues long. Germline assignment: CDR1 KGHSH and CDR2 LQKENI. V lost 2 bases and J lost 8; bases outside the gene matches: 12. The CDR3 region has the DNA TGTGCCAGCTCACCAGGACCGGGACAGGGAGAGGAAGGCTACACCTTC. Translating gives CASSPGPGQGEEGYTF.

The rearrangement links TRBV2 to TRBJ2-7; D perhaps matches TRBD1 (6 bases). The CDR3 is 16 residues long. Germline V gives CDR1 SNHLY, CDR2 FYNNEI. V shed 8 bases and J shed 7 bases, with 27 bases lying between them. The CDR3 DNA reads as TGTGCCAGCCTACTGAGAGGACAGAGCCTTTCTGTTGAGCAGTACTTC. Its translation is CASLLRGQSLSVEQYF. The whole variable domain, filled in from reference TRBV2 and TRBJ2-7, reads EPEVTQTPSHQVTQMGQEVILRCVPISNHLYFYWYRQILGQKVEFLVSFYNNEISEKSEIFDDQFSVERPDGSNFTLKIRSTKLEDSAMYFCASLLRGQSLSVEQYFGPGTRLTVT.

This clonotype was picked up many times. The V and J genes are TRBV2 and TRBJ1-4; D remains ambiguous. Germline-derived CDR1 and CDR2 are SNHLY and FYNNEI. The CDR3 extends over 14 amino acids. V lost 7 bases, J lost 5 bases, and 14 bases lay in between. DNA of the CDR3: TGTGCCAGCATTCTTTTAAACAGCAATGAAAAACTGTTTTTT. This translates into CASILLNSNEKLFF.